A single T cell receptor (beta chain) is shown here with its context. Its antigen remains unknown. The data are from a study of radiation and T cells in renal cell carcinoma. Across the study: Nephrectomy followed 15 Gy stereotactic body radiation by 4 weeks.

Repertoires were generated with immunoSEQ multiplex PCR, while TCRdb's copy carries only in-frame clones and drops some. The profile shows 100,000 to 150,000 clones, 81% of them singletons. Time point of the sample: blood 2 weeks post-SBRT. Indicated treatment: 15 Gy SBRT to primary tumor, nephrectomy 4 weeks later. Radiation-treated patients gave blood at baseline, week 2 and week 4. Clear cell pathology was present in this patient's renal cell carcinoma. Study-level findings and limits: From baseline, blood top tumor clonotypes peaked at 2 weeks post-radiation.

The V end lost 2 bases, the J end lost 7 bases, and 4 bases lay between the germline ends. CDR1 SGDLS and CDR2 YYNGEE come from the germline V gene. The CDR3 spans 12 residues. The sequences come from blood, collected from a patient whose treatment included radiotherapy and nephrectomy. J is TRBJ1-6 and V is TRBV9; no firm D call. This TCR derives from a man aged 45 to 65 with renal cell carcinoma. As DNA, the CDR3 is TGTGCCAGCAGCGTTATGAATTCACCCCTCCACTTT. It yields the protein CASSVMNSPLHF.